Only a few counts were recorded for the clone carrying this T cell receptor (beta chain). The antigen is undetermined. This specimen belongs to a study of Graves' ophthalmopathy and Graves' hyperthyroidism. Study-level points and caveats: Distinction of ophthalmopathy from stable hyperthyroidism by a 13-signature model reached about 87% sensitivity and 81.08% specificity. With around 69% sensitivity and roughly 76% specificity, the model predicted ophthalmopathy progression.

For repertoire sequencing, the TCR beta CDR3 regions were amplified from RNA transcripts. Second-round multiplex PCR came after first-round RT-PCR with HTBI primers. From the multiplex PCR reads, TCRdb called clonotypes with MiXCR, one entry per CDR3 protein. The sample lists 200,000 to 250,000 distinct CDR3 sequences, roughly 21% occurring once. Patients were left out if they had other autoimmune diseases, uncontrolled infections, pregnancy or lactation. The J segment lost 0 bases and the V segment lost 0 bases, leaving 5 bases of the junction unmatched. Germline V gene lookup returns CDR1 SGHKS and CDR2 YYEKEE (reference sequence). The CDR3 contains 16 residues.

The source material was peripheral blood. This clonotype was obtained from a woman between 50 and 59 years old with Graves' ophthalmopathy. V is TRBV5-5 and J is TRBJ2-7, with 8 bases lining up with TRBD1. DNA for the CDR3: TGTGCCAGCAGCTTGGCTAACAGGGGGGTCTCCTACGAGCAGTACTTC. Translated: CASSLANRGVSYEQYF.